This T cell receptor (beta chain) was sequenced during a study of Ad26.COV2.S vaccination and SARS-CoV-2 variants. The treatment denotes: around 19 received Ad26.COV2.S at low or high dose, single or two shots; 5 received placebo; per-sample allocation not given. Repertoires come from day 63 after the first vaccine or placebo injection. TCRdb's table, derived via immunoSEQ multiplex PCR, lists solely in-frame clones and lacks some. The sample records hundreds of thousands of clones, around 89% being singletons. This CDR3 region has 13 residues. Germline loops: CDR1 SNHLY, CDR2 FYNNEI. J lost 8 bases, V lost 6 bases, and 9 bases had no gene match.

The sample was peripheral blood, taken in a trial of Ad26.COV2.S vaccine versus placebo. The rearrangement links TRBV2 to TRBJ1-2; 7 bases line up with TRBD1. The TCR comes from a person aged 18-65 years who received the Ad26.COV2.S COVID-19 vaccine or a placebo. The CDR3, as DNA: TGTGCCAGCAGCCAAACAGGGGTTCGGGGCTACACCTTC. It encodes CASSQTGVRGYTF.